This T cell receptor (beta chain) was profiled in a study of blood T cell repertoires in COVID-19. Turning to the study itself: Material from acute and convalescent COVID-19 was sourced from the United States, Italy and Spain. PBMCs, B-cell-depleted T cells, or T cells were the source of the cDNA or gDNA that made up the material.

Assay: immunoSEQ multiplex PCR; the TCRdb copy retains only in-frame clones and omits some. In the table there are about 200,000 clones, roughly nine tenths of which are singletons. Germline trimming cut 4 bases from V and 1 base from J; bases unmatched to any gene: 2. Germline V gives CDR1 KGHDR, CDR2 SFDVKD. There are 15 residues in the CDR3. V and J are TRBV24-1 and TRBJ1-1, with 10 positions matching TRBD1. The sequenced sample consisted of peripheral blood. This TCR was sampled from a woman aged 70-85 years with acute or convalescent COVID-19. The CDR3 bases are TGTGCCACCAGTGAGAGGGACAGGGGGAACACTGAAGCTTTCTTT. This translates into CATSERDRGNTEAFF.